This T cell receptor beta chain is drawn from a study of regulatory T cells in long-lasting Graves disease. Whole-study results and caveats: Compared with new cases, persistent Graves' patients showed reduced TCR diversity.

To make TCR beta libraries, researchers used iRepertoire HTBI primers and Arm-PCR of CDR3 regions. TCRdb re-analysed the multiplex PCR reads in MiXCR, keeping a single row per CDR3 protein. The sample shows under 800,000 distinct CDR3 sequences, roughly 15% of them seen only once. Noted time point: newly diagnosed GD, antithyroid drugs for less than 3 months. Following extraction of RNA from PBMCs, that RNA was used to make the TCR library. An endocrinology department in Xi'an, China, supplied the patients. Germline V gene lookup returns CDR1 MNHNS and CDR2 SASEGT. V dropped 11 bases and J dropped 4 bases, with 23 bases sitting between them. CDR3 size: 15 residues. This clonotype was picked up many times. The antigen is unknown. The same sample was also used in a study of T cells in Graves' hyperthyroidism and ophthalmopathy. That work adds: Primed by the HTBI set, a first-round RT-PCR was run on the TCR CDR3.

J is TRBJ1-1 and V is TRBV6-1; tentatively, D is TRBD1 (5 bases). The receptor's source is a woman aged 25 to 45 with Graves disease. Sequencing was performed on peripheral blood mononuclear cells (PBMCs), taken at new diagnosis, from a patient treated with antithyroid drugs. The CDR3 bases are TGTGCCGGCAAGATCGGGACTGCGTCTGCCACTGAAGCTTTCTTT. Translation: CAGKIGTASATEAFF.